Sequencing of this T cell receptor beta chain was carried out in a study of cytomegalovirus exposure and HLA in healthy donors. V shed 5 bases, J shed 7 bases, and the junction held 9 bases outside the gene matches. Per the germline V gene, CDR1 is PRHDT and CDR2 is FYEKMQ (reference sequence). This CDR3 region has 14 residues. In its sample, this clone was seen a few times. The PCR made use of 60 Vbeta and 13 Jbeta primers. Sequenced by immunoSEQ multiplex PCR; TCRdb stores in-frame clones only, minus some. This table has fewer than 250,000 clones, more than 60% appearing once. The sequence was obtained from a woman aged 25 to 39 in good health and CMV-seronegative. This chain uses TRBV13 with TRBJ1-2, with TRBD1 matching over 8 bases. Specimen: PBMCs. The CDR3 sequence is CASSNLGQGSGYTF. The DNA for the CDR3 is TGTGCCAGCAGCAATCTCGGACAGGGAAGTGGCTACACCTTC.